What follows describes a single T cell receptor (beta chain). The data originate from a study of Ad26.COV2.S vaccination and SARS-CoV-2 variants. The V segment lost 2 bases and the J segment 10 bases; nucleotides outside the gene matches: 3. The CDR3 covers 13 residues. Assay used: immunoSEQ multiplex PCR; TCRdb lists only in-frame clones, some missing. The sample lists around 300,000 clones; roughly 89% were seen once. Documented treatment: about 20 received Ad26.COV2.S at low or high dose, single or two shots; roughly five received placebo; per-sample allocation not given. Material that was analyzed had been drawn on day 63 after the first vaccine or placebo injection.

The V and J genes are TRBV12-3 or TRBV12-4 and TRBJ2-1; 9 bases align to TRBD1. The specimen comprised peripheral blood, sampled in a trial of Ad26.COV2.S vaccine versus placebo. The clonotype was recovered from a person between 18 and 65 years old who received the Ad26.COV2.S COVID-19 vaccine or a placebo. CDR3 residues: CASSLRDRVEQFF. In DNA, the CDR3 is TGTGCCAGCAGTTTACGGGACAGGGTGGAGCAGTTCTTC.